The clone carrying this TCR beta chain came up many times. The antigen is not known. This sample is part of a study of Graves' ophthalmopathy and Graves' hyperthyroidism. Across the study: Peripheral blood was gathered at first diagnosis, ahead of any treatment whatsoever.

Using RNA transcripts, the TCR beta CDR3 regions were amplified. RT-PCR was first run with HTBI primers, then multiplex PCR in a second round. TCRdb processed the multiplex PCR reads anew with MiXCR; each CDR3 protein has one entry. Here the sample spans 400,000 or so distinct CDR3 sequences, 15% to 20% being singletons. Points from the study as a whole: In blood, most expanded thyroid clonotypes above 0.001 frequency were also detected.

The ends were cut back, 4 bases at V and 4 bases at J, with 19 bases in the middle. The germline CDR1 and CDR2 sequences are SEHNR and FQNEAQ (reference sequence). This CDR3 spans 16 amino acids. The sequence was obtained from an adult woman with stable Graves' hyperthyroidism. V usage is TRBV7-9 and J usage is TRBJ1-2; D may be TRBD1 (5 bases). Specimen: peripheral blood. Here the CDR3 DNA reads TGTGCCAGCAGCTCCGGGACTGGCGGGGATAGCTATGGCTACACCTTC. Amino acid sequence: CASSSGTGGDSYGYTF.